This paragraph reports one T cell receptor (beta chain). These data are taken from a study of cytomegalovirus exposure and HLA in healthy donors. Trimming at V came to 5 bases and at J to 0 bases, leaving 2 bases not matched to a gene. The V gene's germline CDR1 is PRHDT and CDR2 FYEKMQ (reference sequence). CDR3 size: 14 residues. PCR used 60 Vbeta primers and 13 Jbeta primers. Data came from immunoSEQ multiplex PCR; TCRdb stores just in-frame clones and leaves some out. The sample has 140,000 to 150,000 clones; roughly 85% are singletons. The sequenced material came from PBMCs. The receptor's source is a male donor in good health and CMV-seronegative. The genes are TRBV13 and TRBJ2-7, with 9 bases matching TRBD1. CDR3 coding DNA: TGTGCCAGCAGCCAGGGACAGGGCTCCTACGAGCAGTACTTC. The encoded protein is CASSQGQGSYEQYF. The full variable domain, with the rest looked up from reference TRBV13 and TRBJ2-7, is AAGVIQSPRHLIKEKRETATLKCYPIPRHDTVYWYQQGPGQDPQFLISFYEKMQSDKGSIPDRFSAQQFSDYHSELNMSSLELGDSALYFCASSQGQGSYEQYFGPGTRLTVT.